The next 18 T cell receptor beta chains were all read from a single sample in a study of response to subunit inactivated influenza vaccine. TCRdb re-analysed the RT-PCR reads in MiXCR, keeping a single row per CDR3 protein. The table lists more than 450,000 distinct CDR3 sequences, 10% to 15% of them singletons. The source was PBMCs from blood, collected on the day of vaccination. Receptors originate from a man aged 50-60 years who received an inactivated influenza vaccine.

This clonotype has only a few counts. The chain has TRBV20-1 and TRBJ1-6; D gene ambiguous. The CDR3 sequence is 15 residues long. Trimming cost V 2 bases and J 4 bases, with 12 bases left between them. CDR1 and CDR2 from the germline V gene are DFQATT and SNEGSKA (reference sequence). This CDR3 reads CSARLGSSYNSPLHF. CDR3 nucleotides: TGCAGTGCTAGACTAGGCAGTAGTTATAATTCACCCCTCCACTTT.

The rearrangement uses TRBV4-2 and TRBJ2-1; a weak D match, TRBD1 (6 bases). The CDR3 has 14 amino acids. The germline V and J ends were trimmed by 4 bases and 10 bases, with 17 bases remaining between them. From germline, CDR1 is LGHNA and CDR2 YNFKEQ. The CDR3 region is CASSPGQVLQEQFF. The CDR3 region has the DNA TGTGCCAGCAGCCCGGGACAAGTGCTTCAGGAGCAGTTCTTC.

This clonotype showed up many times. The chain joins TRBV7-9 to TRBJ2-7, with D perhaps matching TRBD1 (6 bases). V lost 2 bases to trimming and J lost 7 bases, with 6 bases between them. CDR3 length: 11 residues. Germline CDR1 is SEHNR and CDR2 is FQNEAQ (reference sequence). CDR3 loop: CASSLQGEQYF. CDR3 nucleotide sequence: TGTGCCAGCAGCTTACAGGGGGAGCAGTACTTC.

The chain couples TRBV7-6 to TRBJ2-4; 12 bases are shared with TRBD1. Germline CDR1 and CDR2: SGHVS and FNYEAQ. The junction had 6 bases not matched to a gene; V was cut back by 5 bases and J by 10 bases. CDR3 length: 14 amino acids. In DNA form, the CDR3 reads TGTGCCAGCAGCCCGGGACAGGGGGCCTTTATTCAGTACTTC. Translation: CASSPGQGAFIQYF.

This clonotype has more than one count but fewer than ten. This chain links TRBV5-1 with TRBJ2-3; 11 nucleotides match TRBD1. With V trimmed by 10 bases and J by 0 bases, 10 bases remained unmatched. The CDR3 has 16 residues. Germline V gene lookup returns CDR1 SGHRS and CDR2 YFSETQ. CDR3 loop: CASGTGGLKSTDTQYF. Written as DNA, the CDR3 is TGCGCCTCCGGGACAGGGGGGTTGAAGAGCACAGATACGCAGTATTTT.

This clonotype was detected only a few times. The chain links TRBV7-8 to TRBJ1-1; D is undetermined. The CDR3 consists of 13 residues. V lost 3 bases and J 5 bases, leaving 10 bases between the germline ends. CDR1 SGHVS and CDR2 FQNEAQ come from the germline V gene. DNA for the CDR3: TGTGCCAGCAGCTTCGGGGAGAAGACTGAAGCTTTCTTT. Translation: CASSFGEKTEAFF.

This chain joins TRBV19 and TRBJ2-3; 9 bases fit TRBD2. CDR1 is LNHDA and CDR2 is SQIVND in the germline V gene (reference sequence). CDR3 length: 17 amino acids. V was clipped by 6 bases and J by 2 bases; unmatched bases: 12. CDR3 coding DNA: TGTGCCAGTAGCACAAAACAACTAGCGGGTTCCACAGATACGCAGTATTTT. Translation: CASSTKQLAGSTDTQYF. Complete variable domain (other parts from reference TRBV19 and TRBJ2-3): DGGITQSPKYLFRKEGQNVTLSCEQNLNHDAMYWYRQDPGQGLRLIYYSQIVNDFQKGDIAEGYSVSREKKESFPLTVTSAQKNPTAFYLCASSTKQLAGSTDTQYFGPGTRLTVL.

Only a few counts were recorded for this clonotype. J is TRBJ2-7 and V is TRBV27; 9 positions agree with TRBD1. The CDR3 runs to 15 residues. Germline V gene lookup returns CDR1 MNHEY and CDR2 SMNVEV (reference sequence). The V gene end was trimmed by 0 bases and the J gene end by 5 bases; junction bases not matched to a gene: 5. CDR3 protein: CASSLSTGGWDEQYF. Here the CDR3 DNA reads TGTGCCAGCAGTTTATCAACAGGGGGCTGGGACGAGCAGTACTTC.

This sequence joins TRBV11-2 and TRBJ2-3; possibly TRBD1 for D (5 bases). The CDR3 is 14 residues long. Trimming shortened V by 5 bases and J by 2 bases, and 11 bases separated the two germline ends. The germline CDR1 and CDR2 sequences are SGHAT and FQNNGV. This chain's CDR3 is CASSLPQDTDTQYF. DNA of the CDR3: TGTGCCAGCAGCCTTCCACAGGACACAGATACGCAGTATTTT.

The sample holds a few counts of this clonotype. The rearrangement links TRBV4-3 to TRBJ2-3, with 8 bases lining up with TRBD1. Germline lookup yields CDR1 LGHNA and CDR2 YSLEER. Trimming took 3 bases from V and 1 from J; bases not matched to a gene: 6. The CDR3 loop spans 16 amino acids. Here the CDR3 DNA reads TGCGCCAGCAGCCAGGTACAGGGGGGTCGCACAGATACGCAGTATTTT. Protein product: CASSQVQGGRTDTQYF.

This clonotype turned up a few times. V and J are TRBV4-3 and TRBJ1-2, with D possibly matching TRBD1 (5 bases). CDR1 is LGHNA and CDR2 is YSLEER in the germline V gene. The CDR3 is made up of 15 amino acids. Trimming left V 0 bases short and J 7 bases short, with 15 bases between. CDR3 residues: CASSQERGGSGGYTF. CDR3 nucleotide sequence: TGCGCCAGCAGCCAAGAGAGGGGAGGGTCTGGTGGCTACACCTTC.

This clonotype was found a few times. This chain joins TRBV12-3 or TRBV12-4 and TRBJ2-3; no clear D. The CDR3 is 14 amino acids. V was clipped by 5 bases and J by 0 bases, with 9 bases between them. The chain's CDR3 is CASSRKTSTDTQYF. The CDR3 DNA is TGTGCCAGCAGTAGGAAAACTAGCACAGATACGCAGTATTTT.

Many counts were recorded for this clonotype. The chain recombines TRBV4-2 with TRBJ2-7, with 8 bases matching TRBD1. Germline CDR1 LGHNA, CDR2 YNFKEQ. This CDR3 is built from 15 residues. Trimming cost V 7 bases and J 2 bases; bases outside gene matches: 10. In DNA form, the CDR3 reads TGTGCCAGCACCCTTGATTCGACAGGGGCCTACGAGCAGTACTTC. Its translation is CASTLDSTGAYEQYF.

This clonotype was observed at least ten times. The V and J genes are TRBV7-2 and TRBJ2-3; 12 bases align to TRBD2. Germline-derived CDR1 and CDR2 are SGHTA and FQGNSA. Trimming cost V 4 bases and J 3 bases; bases outside gene matches: 5. This CDR3 spans 16 amino acids. The CDR3 nucleotides read TGTGCCAGCAGCTCTAGCGGGAGGGCCAGGACAGATACGCAGTATTTT. Its protein product is CASSSSGRARTDTQYF. Full variable domain (remainder filled in from reference TRBV7-2 and TRBJ2-3): GAGVSQSPSNKVTEKGKDVELRCDPISGHTALYWYRQSLGQGLEFLIYFQGNSAPDKSGLPSDRFSAERTGGSVSTLTIQRTQQEDSAVYLCASSSSGRARTDTQYFGPGTRLTVL.

The chain joins TRBV18 to TRBJ1-1; no firm D call. There are 13 residues in the CDR3. Germline V gene lookup returns CDR1 KGHSH and CDR2 LQKENI. Trimming cost V 3 bases and J 5 bases, with 10 bases left between them. CDR3 region: CASSPVRETEAFF. The CDR3 nucleotides are TGTGCCAGCTCACCGGTGCGGGAAACTGAAGCTTTCTTT.

This clonotype appeared a few times. This rearrangement joins TRBV4-1 to TRBJ1-2; D remains ambiguous. Trimming cost V 1 base and J 4 bases, with 10 bases left between them. This CDR3 has 14 amino acids. Germline-derived CDR1 and CDR2 are MGHRA and YSYEKL. CDR3 sequence: CASSQVPRSYGYTF. The CDR3 DNA sequence: TGCGCCAGCAGCCAAGTTCCACGAAGCTATGGCTACACCTTC.

Remarks on this clonotype: One end of the junction is discordant with germline, which a read error may explain. This chain joins TRBV6-5 and TRBJ2-2; D perhaps matches TRBD2 (6 bases). The germline V gene has CDR1 MNHEY and CDR2 SVGAGI. The CDR3 sequence is 15 residues long. CDR3 sequence reads: CASSYTPAVGGELIF. Written as DNA, the CDR3 is TGTGCCAGCAGTTACACCCCCGCGGTAGGCGGGGAGCTGATTTTT.

The chain uses TRBV13 and TRBJ2-3; a possible D gene is TRBD2 (6 bases). Per the germline V gene, CDR1 is PRHDT and CDR2 is FYEKMQ (reference sequence). V was cut by 5 bases and J by 4 bases, with 16 bases left in between. This CDR3 is built from 15 residues. CDR3 in DNA: TGTGCCAGCAGCATCGCGACTAGGATCTCAGATACGCAGTATTTT. Its translation is CASSIATRISDTQYF.